This entry concerns a single T cell receptor beta chain. This entry belongs to a study of blood T cell repertoires in COVID-19. On the study more broadly: Sites across the United States, Italy and Spain contributed samples from acute and convalescent COVID-19. Nucleic acid was either cDNA or gDNA, and it came from T cells, B-cell-depleted T cells, or PBMCs.

The junction had 4 bases not matched to a gene; V was cut back by 5 bases and J by 4 bases. This CDR3 has 14 residues. Germline V CDR1 and CDR2: SGHAT, FQNNGV. As originally analysed: Amplifying reference gene primers gave estimates of nucleated cell counts. TCRdb's table, derived via immunoSEQ multiplex PCR, lists solely in-frame clones and lacks some. V, J and clone size are those of that table, while D and trimming were read from the DNA. The profile shows about 360,000 clones, approximately 86% of them singletons. The chain couples TRBV11-2 to TRBJ1-4; 7 bases map to TRBD1. Material for sequencing was peripheral blood. The source of this sequence is a woman aged 55-70 years with COVID-19, enrolled during active disease. CDR3 sequence: CASSLQGFNEKLFF. The CDR3 bases are TGTGCCAGCAGCCTACAGGGGTTTAATGAAAAACTGTTTTTT.